A single sample is the source of the 18 T cell receptor beta chains below, sequenced in a study of control samples from healthy donors and cancer patients (dated by TCRdb to the early 2020s). Libraries came from the immunoSEQ multiplex PCR assay. The immuneACCESS repertoire file appears here via TCRdb, limited to in-frame rearrangements. These files lack a portion of the clones; in checked studies, under half of the deficit traces to unresolved V genes, and the cause of the others is not known. For this sample there are 80,000 to 100,000 clones; around 88% appear just once. The top ten clones comprise 11% to 15% of the sample. Specimen: blood. All receptors derive from a young man in good health.

V gene TRBV5-1 combines with J gene TRBJ2-2; 9 nucleotides agree with TRBD1. CDR1 and CDR2 from the germline V gene are SGHRS and YFSETQ. V lost 3 bases to trimming and J lost 3 bases; unmatched junction nucleotides: 12. The CDR3 is 18 amino acids. Written as DNA, the CDR3 is TGCGCCAGCAGCTGGGGACAGGGTGTCGCTTGGGACACCGGGGAGCTGTTTTTT. Translating gives CASSWGQGVAWDTGELFF.

The chain employs TRBV19 and TRBJ1-2, with 7 positions matching TRBD1. V dropped 5 bases and J dropped 3; count of bases not matched to a gene: 9. Looked up from germline, CDR1 is LNHDA and CDR2 is SQIVND (reference sequence). The CDR3 spans 15 residues. CDR3 loop: CASSSDRDSYYGYTF. The CDR3 region has the DNA TGTGCCAGTAGTTCCGACAGGGATTCATACTATGGCTACACCTTC. Supplemented by reference TRBV19 and TRBJ1-2, the full variable domain reads DGGITQSPKYLFRKEGQNVTLSCEQNLNHDAMYWYRQDPGQGLRLIYYSQIVNDFQKGDIAEGYSVSREKKESFPLTVTSAQKNPTAFYLCASSSDRDSYYGYTFGSGTRLTVV.

The chain recombines TRBV30 with TRBJ2-3, with a weak D call TRBD2 (6 bases). The germline V gene encodes CDR1 GTSNPN and CDR2 SVGIG (reference sequence). CDR3 length: 15 amino acids. V shed 5 bases and J shed 0 bases, with 15 bases lying between them. The CDR3 protein is CAWATGGTSTDTQYF. The CDR3 nucleotides read TGTGCCTGGGCTACCGGCGGGACTAGCACAGATACGCAGTATTTT.

The V and J genes are TRBV29-1 and TRBJ2-1; 11 positions agree with TRBD2. Unmatched junction bases numbered 5, after V lost 4 bases and J lost 6 bases. CDR3 length equals 14 residues. Germline lookup yields CDR1 SQVTM and CDR2 ANQGSEA. This CDR3 is CSVVPGLAANEQFF. CDR3 nucleotides: TGCAGCGTTGTGCCGGGACTAGCGGCCAATGAGCAGTTCTTC.

The gene calls are TRBV28 and TRBJ1-5; weak D call: TRBD1 (5 bases). The germline gives CDR1 MDHEN, CDR2 SYDVKM. The CDR3 has 19 amino acids. Trimming left V 4 bases short and J 0 bases short, with 22 bases between. DNA for the CDR3: TGTGCCAGCAGTTCGGAGGGGACGGGATATAGTAATAGCAATCAGCCCCAGCATTTT. Protein: CASSSEGTGYSNSNQPQHF.

The CDR3 region is CASSNELGQGGSPLHF. The CDR3 nucleotides are TGTGCCAGCAGCAATGAATTGGGACAGGGTGGTTCACCCCTCCACTTT. The rearrangement uses TRBV7-2 and TRBJ1-6, with TRBD1 matching 9 bases. Germline V gives CDR1 SGHTA, CDR2 FQGNSA. The CDR3 runs 16 residues. The ends lost 5 bases at V and 9 bases at J; junction bases unmatched: 11.

The rearrangement links TRBV6-6 to TRBJ2-4; D ambiguous. Germline V gene data show CDR1 as MNHNY and CDR2 as SVGAGI (reference sequence). CDR3 length: 16 amino acids. Trimming shortened V by 0 bases and J by 0 bases, and 9 bases separated the two germline ends. The CDR3 nucleotides read TGTGCCAGCAGTTACTCGCCAGCCGTAGCCAAAAACATTCAGTACTTC. Translating it yields CASSYSPAVAKNIQYF.

The CDR3 region is CASSFLAGATGELFF. CDR3 DNA sequence: TGTGCCAGCAGCTTCCTCGCAGGGGCCACCGGGGAGCTGTTTTTT. V gene TRBV7-2 combines with J gene TRBJ2-2, with a weak D call TRBD1 (6 bases). The V gene lost 3 bases and the J gene lost 4 bases, with 12 bases spanning the gap. Germline CDR1 SGHTA, CDR2 FQGNSA. The CDR3 sequence is 15 residues long.

The rearrangement joins TRBV10-1 to TRBJ2-7, with D perhaps matching TRBD2 (6 bases). Germline V gene data show CDR1 as WNHNN and CDR2 as SYGVQD (reference sequence). The CDR3 runs to 14 residues. The V end was cut by 5 bases, the J end by 0 bases, with 11 bases between. The CDR3 nucleotides read TGCGCCAGCAGTCCAGGACTACTCTCCTACGAGCAGTACTTC. This gives the protein CASSPGLLSYEQYF.

This clone was detected only once. This chain joins TRBV19 and TRBJ2-5; 8 bases fit TRBD1. CDR1 is LNHDA, CDR2 SQIVND, per germline (reference sequence). The CDR3 is made up of 12 amino acids. Trimming removed 5 bases from V and 10 bases from J; junction bases left unmatched: 6. CDR3 sequence reads: CASSSSGTGQYF. In nucleotides, the CDR3 is TGTGCCAGTAGTTCCTCGGGGACAGGCCAGTACTTC.

The V gene is TRBV12-5, the J gene TRBJ1-1; 8 bases are shared with TRBD1. The V and J ends lost 6 bases and 5 bases, in that order; junction bases with no gene match: 5. CDR1 is LGHNT and CDR2 is FRNRAP in the germline V gene. The CDR3 spans 13 residues. The CDR3 sequence is CASGTGESTEAFF. CDR3 in DNA: TGTGCTAGTGGGACAGGGGAGTCTACTGAAGCTTTCTTT.

V gene TRBV11-1 combines with J gene TRBJ2-7; no firm D call. The germline V gene encodes CDR1 SGHAT and CDR2 FQDESV (reference sequence). The CDR3 totals 11 residues. Trimming removed 5 bases at V and 6 bases at J, with 8 bases between. CDR3: CASSQTAEQYF. The CDR3 coding sequence is TGTGCCAGCAGCCAAACAGCCGAGCAGTACTTC.

The rearrangement links TRBV7-9 to TRBJ2-7; no definite D call. Trimming pared 5 bases from V and 1 base from J, leaving 12 bases between. Looked up from germline, CDR1 is SEHNR and CDR2 is FQNEAQ (reference sequence). This CDR3 contains 14 residues. This chain's CDR3 is CASSPASGSYEQYF. CDR3 bases: TGTGCCAGCAGCCCAGCTAGTGGGTCCTACGAGCAGTACTTC. Full variable domain (missing parts from reference TRBV7-9 and TRBJ2-7): DTGVSQNPRHKITKRGQNVTFRCDPISEHNRLYWYRQTLGQGPEFLTYFQNEAQLEKSRLLSDRFSAERPKGSFSTLEIQRTEQGDSAMYLCASSPASGSYEQYFGPGTRLTVT.

The rearrangement joins TRBV2 to TRBJ2-7; TRBD2 matches 9 bases. The CDR3 length is 17 residues. In germline, CDR1 is SNHLY, CDR2 FYNNEI. The trim removed 7 bases at V and 0 bases at J, leaving 13 bases unmatched. In nucleotides, the CDR3 is TGTGCCAGCACGGCTCGGACTAGCGTCTGGAGCTCCTACGAGCAGTACTTC. Amino acid sequence: CASTARTSVWSSYEQYF.

This clone was found a few times. Other DNA sequences in this specimen translate into the identical CDR3. The V call is TRBV6-2 or TRBV6-3, the J call TRBJ1-2; D remains unclear. CDR1 is MNHEY and CDR2 is SVGEGT in the germline V gene. The V end was cut by 2 bases, the J end by 9 bases, with 7 bases between. CDR3 length: 11 residues. CDR3 DNA: TGTGCCAGCAGTTACCTAATGCGCTACACCTTC. Residues: CASSYLMRYTF.

V and J are TRBV13 and TRBJ1-4; TRBD1 is a possible D gene (5 bases). Germline V gene data show CDR1 as PRHDT and CDR2 as FYEKMQ (reference sequence). V gave up 4 bases and J gave up 3 bases, with 9 bases separating them. The CDR3 consists of 14 residues. CDR3 loop: CASSWGSPNEKLFF. The CDR3 DNA is TGTGCCAGCAGCTGGGGGAGCCCTAATGAAAAACTGTTTTTT.

The chain links TRBV28 to TRBJ1-3; D perhaps matches TRBD1 (5 bases). Per germline, CDR1 MDHEN and CDR2 SYDVKM. Trimming left V 5 bases short and J 1 base short, with 12 bases between. The CDR3 runs 15 residues. This chain's CDR3 is CASSPSGGSGNTIYF. For the CDR3, the DNA is TGTGCCAGCAGTCCCTCGGGGGGTTCTGGAAACACCATATATTTT. Combining the CDR3 with reference TRBV28 and TRBJ1-3 gives the whole variable domain DVKVTQSSRYLVKRTGEKVFLECVQDMDHENMFWYRQDPGLGLRLIYFSYDVKMKEKGDIPEGYSVSREKKERFSLILESASTNQTSMYLCASSPSGGSGNTIYFGEGSWLTVV.

The chain combines TRBV4-3 with TRBJ2-2; D gene uncertain. The V and J ends lost 0 bases and 7 bases respectively, with 21 bases between them. The CDR3 spans 18 residues. The germline gives CDR1 LGHNA, CDR2 YSLEER. In nucleotides, the CDR3 is TGCGCCAGCAGCCAAGATTATGGTCGCCCAATGGGGTACGGGGAGCTGTTTTTT. As protein: CASSQDYGRPMGYGELFF.